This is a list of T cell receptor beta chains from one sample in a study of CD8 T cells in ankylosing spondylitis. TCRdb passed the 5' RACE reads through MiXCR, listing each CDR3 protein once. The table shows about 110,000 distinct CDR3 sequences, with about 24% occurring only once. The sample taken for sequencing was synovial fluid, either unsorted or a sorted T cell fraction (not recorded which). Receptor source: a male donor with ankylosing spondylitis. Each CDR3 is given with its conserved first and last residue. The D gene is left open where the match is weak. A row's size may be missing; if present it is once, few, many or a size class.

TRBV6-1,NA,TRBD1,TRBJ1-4,CASRGWTGETTNEKLFF,TGTGCCAGCAGGGGGTGGACAGGGGAGACAACTAATGAAAAACTGTTTTTT
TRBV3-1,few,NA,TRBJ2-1,CASSQDVSGLYEQFF,TGTGCCAGCAGCCAAGATGTAAGCGGGTTATATGAGCAGTTCTTC
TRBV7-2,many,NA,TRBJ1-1,CASGIGNTEAFF,TGTGCCAGCGGGATCGGGAACACTGAAGCTTTCTTT
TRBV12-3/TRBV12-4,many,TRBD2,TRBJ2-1,CASSLYGRGNEQFF,TGTGCCAGCAGTTTATACGGGAGGGGGAATGAGCAGTTCTTC
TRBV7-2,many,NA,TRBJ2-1,CASSLAKQKEQFF,TGTGCCAGCAGCTTAGCAAAGCAAAAAGAGCAGTTCTTC
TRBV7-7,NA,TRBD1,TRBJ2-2,CASSLVAPDRVRTGELFF,TGTGCCAGCAGCTTAGTGGCCCCGGACAGGGTACGAACCGGGGAGCTGTTTTTT
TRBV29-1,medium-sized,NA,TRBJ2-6,CSVEVQFSSGANVLTF,TGCAGCGTTGAAGTACAGTTCAGCTCTGGGGCCAACGTCCTGACTTTC
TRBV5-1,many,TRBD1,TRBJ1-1,CASSPTAGTENTEAFF,TGCGCCAGCAGCCCTACAGCGGGGACAGAGAACACTGAAGCTTTCTTT
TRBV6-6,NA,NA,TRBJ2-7,CASSYNSYEQYF,TGTGCCAGCAGTTATAACTCCTACGAGCAGTACTTC
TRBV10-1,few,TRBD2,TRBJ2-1,CASSELAGTTSNEQFF,TGCGCCAGCAGTGAGCTCGCCGGGACTACTTCGAATGAGCAGTTCTTC
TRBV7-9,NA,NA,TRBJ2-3,CASSQGPTDTQYF,TGTGCCAGCAGCCAGGGGCCCACAGATACGCAGTATTTT
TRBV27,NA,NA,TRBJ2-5,CASSFLEHQETQYF,TGTGCCAGCAGTTTCCTAGAACATCAAGAGACCCAGTACTTC
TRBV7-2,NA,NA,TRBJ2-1,CASSLSARMNEQFF,TGTGCCAGCAGCTTATCGGCTAGGATGAATGAGCAGTTCTTC
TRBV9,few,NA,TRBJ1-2,CASSGRLESGYTF,TGTGCCAGCAGCGGCCGACTTGAATCTGGCTACACCTTC
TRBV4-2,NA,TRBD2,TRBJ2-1,CASRGSGRSGEQFF,TGTGCCAGCAGAGGGAGCGGGAGGTCCGGTGAGCAGTTCTTC
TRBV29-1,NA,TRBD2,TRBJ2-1,CSVEGLAGAEEQFF,TGCAGCGTTGAAGGGCTAGCGGGAGCCGAAGAGCAGTTCTTC
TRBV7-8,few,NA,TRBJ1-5,CASSKEGNQPQHF,TGTGCCAGCAGCAAGGAGGGCAATCAGCCCCAGCATTTT
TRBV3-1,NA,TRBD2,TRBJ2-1,CASSQDTAGGPEFF,TGTGCCAGCAGCCAAGATACGGCGGGAGGGCCGGAGTTCTTC
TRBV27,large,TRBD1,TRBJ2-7,CASSHRTGAYEQYF,TGTGCCAGCAGCCATAGGACAGGGGCCTACGAGCAGTACTTC
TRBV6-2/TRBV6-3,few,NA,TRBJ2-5,CASSYIAETQYF,TGTGCCAGCAGTTACATAGCGGAGACCCAGTACTTC
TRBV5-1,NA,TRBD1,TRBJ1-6,CASSSGTGANSPLHF,TGCGCCAGCAGCTCGGGGACAGGAGCGAATTCACCCCTCCACTTT
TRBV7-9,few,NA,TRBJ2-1,CASSRTGIGNEQFF,TGTGCCTCTTCCCGAACGGGGATCGGTAATGAGCAGTTCTTC
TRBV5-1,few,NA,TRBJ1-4,CASSSTGTSNEKLFF,TGCGCCAGCAGCTCCACCGGGACATCTAATGAAAAACTGTTTTTT
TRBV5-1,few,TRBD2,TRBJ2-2,CASSFPSGSGDTGELFF,TGCGCCAGCAGCTTCCCTAGCGGGAGTGGGGACACCGGGGAGCTGTTTTTT
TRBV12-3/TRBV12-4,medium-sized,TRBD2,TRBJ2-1,CASRGGSSYNEQFF,TGTGCCAGCCGGGGGGGGAGCTCCTACAATGAGCAGTTCTTC
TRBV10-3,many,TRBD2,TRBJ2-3,CAISDQGLAGGAPDTQYF,TGTGCCATCAGTGATCAAGGACTAGCGGGAGGGGCCCCAGATACGCAGTATTTT
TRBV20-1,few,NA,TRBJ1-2,CSARDWKADPNYGYTF,TGCAGTGCTAGAGATTGGAAGGCAGATCCTAACTATGGCTACACCTTC
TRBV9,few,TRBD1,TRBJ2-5,CASSVGVTGGQETQYF,TGTGCCAGCAGCGTAGGCGTGACAGGGGGGCAAGAGACCCAGTACTTC
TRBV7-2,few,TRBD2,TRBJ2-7,CASSQTSGSGYEQYF,TGTGCCAGCAGCCAGACTAGCGGGAGTGGATACGAGCAGTACTTC
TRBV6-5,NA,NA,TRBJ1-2,CASSYSAGLNYGYTF,TGTGCCAGCAGTTACTCGGCAGGGCTCAACTATGGCTACACCTTC
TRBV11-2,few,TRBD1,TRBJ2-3,CASTFWTGRSTDTQYF,TGTGCCAGCACCTTCTGGACAGGGAGAAGCACAGATACGCAGTATTTT
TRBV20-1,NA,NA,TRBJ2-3,CSARVGNQPQYF,TGCAGTGCTAGAGTAGGGAATCAGCCCCAGTATTTT
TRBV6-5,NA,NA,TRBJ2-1,CASSYTSSYNEQFF,TGTGCCAGCAGTTATACGTCTTCCTACAATGAGCAGTTCTTC
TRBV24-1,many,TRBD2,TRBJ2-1,CATTAGGEQFF,TGTGCCACCACTGCGGGAGGTGAGCAGTTCTTC
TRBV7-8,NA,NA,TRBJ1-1,CASTQFTGFIYTEAFF,TGTGCCAGCACCCAATTCACGGGGTTTATCTACACTGAAGCTTTCTTT
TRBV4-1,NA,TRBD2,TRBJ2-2,CASGQGTLTGTSGSLNTGELFF,TGCGCCAGCGGCCAAGGTACCCTAACCGGGACTAGCGGGAGCCTGAACACCGGGGAGCTGTTTTTT
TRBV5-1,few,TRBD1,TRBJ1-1,CASSFVTGGEMNTEAFF,TGCGCCAGCAGCTTCGTGACAGGGGGCGAGATGAACACTGAAGCTTTCTTT
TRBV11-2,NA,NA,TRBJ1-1,CASSLRAAEAFF,TGTGCCAGCAGCTTGAGGGCAGCTGAAGCTTTCTTT
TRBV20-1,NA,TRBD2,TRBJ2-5,CSAPGLAGSETQYF,TGCAGTGCTCCTGGACTAGCGGGCTCGGAGACCCAGTACTTC
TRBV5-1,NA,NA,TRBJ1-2,CASSWTATSTNYGYTF,TGCGCCAGCAGCTGGACAGCAACCTCAACTAACTATGGCTACACCTTC
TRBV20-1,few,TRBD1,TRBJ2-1,CSARSGTGAHNEQFF,TGCAGTGCTAGATCAGGGACAGGAGCCCACAATGAGCAGTTCTTC
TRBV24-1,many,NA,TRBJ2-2,CASRGAGATGELFF,TGTGCCAGCAGGGGCGCGGGAGCCACCGGGGAGCTGTTTTTT
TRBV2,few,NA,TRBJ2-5,CASSEEWGEVETQYF,TGTGCCAGCAGTGAAGAGTGGGGGGAGGTGGAGACCCAGTACTTC
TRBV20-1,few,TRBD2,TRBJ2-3,CSAISGSPDTQYF,TGCAGTGCTATCAGCGGGAGTCCAGATACGCAGTATTTT
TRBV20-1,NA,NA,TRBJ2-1,CSVYRTGNEQFF,TGCAGTGTTTATCGTACAGGCAATGAGCAGTTCTTC
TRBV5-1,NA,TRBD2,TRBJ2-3,CASSPDGLAYPSTQYF,TGCGCCAGCAGCCCGGACGGACTAGCCTACCCCAGCACGCAGTATTTT
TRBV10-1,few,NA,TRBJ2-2,CASRRTAGTGELFF,TGCGCCAGCAGACGGACGGCGGGCACCGGGGAGCTGTTTTTT
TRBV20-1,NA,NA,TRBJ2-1,CSTGNGNEQFF,TGCAGTACGGGAAACGGCAATGAGCAGTTCTTC
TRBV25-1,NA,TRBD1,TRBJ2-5,CASARQGPVRETQYF,TGTGCCAGCGCACGACAGGGTCCCGTACGGGAGACCCAGTACTTC
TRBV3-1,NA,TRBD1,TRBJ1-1,CASSQRTGNTEAFF,TGTGCCAGCAGCCAACGGACAGGAAACACTGAAGCTTTCTTT
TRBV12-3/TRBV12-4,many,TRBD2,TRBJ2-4,CASSLGTSGRAKDIQYF,TGTGCCAGCAGCCTCGGGACTAGCGGGAGGGCTAAGGACATTCAGTACTTC
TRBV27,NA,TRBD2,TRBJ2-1,CASSFLPSGNYNEQFF,TGTGCCAGCAGTTTTTTGCCTAGCGGGAACTACAATGAGCAGTTCTTC
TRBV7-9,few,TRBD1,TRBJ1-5,CASTNRGEPQHF,TGTGCCAGCACCAACAGGGGTGAGCCCCAGCATTTT
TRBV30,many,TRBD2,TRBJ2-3,CAWSVQSGRPTDTQYF,TGTGCCTGGAGTGTACAAAGCGGGAGGCCCACAGATACGCAGTATTTT
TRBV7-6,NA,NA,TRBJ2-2,CASSPLTWDTGELFF,TGTGCCAGCAGCCCTCTCACGTGGGACACCGGGGAGCTGTTTTTT
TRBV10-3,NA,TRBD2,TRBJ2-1,CAISSPGLAGFNEQFF,TGTGCCATCAGCTCTCCGGGACTAGCGGGATTCAATGAGCAGTTCTTC
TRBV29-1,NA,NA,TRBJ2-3,CSVEVAPGDTQYF,TGCAGCGTTGAAGTCGCCCCGGGGGATACGCAGTATTTT
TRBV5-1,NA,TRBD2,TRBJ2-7,CASSSLAGSSYEQYF,TGCGCCAGCAGCTCCCTAGCGGGTTCTTCCTACGAGCAGTACTTC
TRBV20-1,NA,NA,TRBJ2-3,CSASPEDLQYF,TGCAGTGCTAGTCCAGAAGATCTGCAGTATTTT
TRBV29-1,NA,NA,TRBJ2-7,CSVDWRRAGTYEQYF,TGCAGCGTTGATTGGCGAAGGGCAGGGACCTACGAGCAGTACTTC